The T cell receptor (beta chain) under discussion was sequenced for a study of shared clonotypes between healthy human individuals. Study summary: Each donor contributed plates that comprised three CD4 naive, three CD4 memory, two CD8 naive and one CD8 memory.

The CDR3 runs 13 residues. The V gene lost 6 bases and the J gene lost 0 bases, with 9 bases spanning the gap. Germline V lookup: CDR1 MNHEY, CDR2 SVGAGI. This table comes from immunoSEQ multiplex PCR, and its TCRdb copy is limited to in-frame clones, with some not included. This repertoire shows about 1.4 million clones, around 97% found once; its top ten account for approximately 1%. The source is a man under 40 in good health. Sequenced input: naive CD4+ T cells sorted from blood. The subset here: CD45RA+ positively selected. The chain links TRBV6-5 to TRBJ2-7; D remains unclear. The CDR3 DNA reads TGTGCCAGCAGGGACCTGAGCTCCTACGAGCAGTACTTC. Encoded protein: CASRDLSSYEQYF.